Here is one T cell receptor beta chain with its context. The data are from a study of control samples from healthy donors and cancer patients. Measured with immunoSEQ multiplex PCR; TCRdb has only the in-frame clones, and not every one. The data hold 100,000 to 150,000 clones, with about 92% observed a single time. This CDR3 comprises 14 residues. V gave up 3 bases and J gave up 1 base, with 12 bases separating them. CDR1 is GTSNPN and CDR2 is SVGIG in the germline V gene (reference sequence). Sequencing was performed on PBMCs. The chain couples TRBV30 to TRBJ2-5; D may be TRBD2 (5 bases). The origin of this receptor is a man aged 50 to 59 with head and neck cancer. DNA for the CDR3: TGTGCCTGGAGACTACTAGTAAGCCAAGAGACCCAGTACTTC. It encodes CAWRLLVSQETQYF.